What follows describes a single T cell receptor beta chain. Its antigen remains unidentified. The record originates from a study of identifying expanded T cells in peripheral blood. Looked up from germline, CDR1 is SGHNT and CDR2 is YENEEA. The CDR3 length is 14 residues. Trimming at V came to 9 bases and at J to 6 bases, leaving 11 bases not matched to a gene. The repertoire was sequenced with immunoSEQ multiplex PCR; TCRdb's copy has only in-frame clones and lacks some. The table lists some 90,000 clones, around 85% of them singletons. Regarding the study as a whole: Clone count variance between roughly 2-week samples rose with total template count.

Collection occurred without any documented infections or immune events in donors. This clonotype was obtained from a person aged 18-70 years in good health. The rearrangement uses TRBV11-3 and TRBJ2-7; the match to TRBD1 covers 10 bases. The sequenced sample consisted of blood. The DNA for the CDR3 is TGTGCCAGTGAACTCCGGGACAGGGGAGGCGAGCAGTACTTC. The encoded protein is CASELRDRGGEQYF. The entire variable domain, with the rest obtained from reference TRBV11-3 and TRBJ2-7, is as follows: EAGVVQSPRYKIIEKKQPVAFWCNPISGHNTLYWYLQNLGQGPELLIRYENEEAVDDSQLPKDRFSAERLKGVDSTLKIQPAELGDSAVYLCASELRDRGGEQYFGPGTRLTVT.